Following are 7 T cell receptor beta chains from one sample sequenced in a study of T cell responses to AZD1222 COVID-19 vaccine. TCRdb's copy holds only in-frame clones and misses some; the assay was immunoSEQ multiplex PCR. Here the sample spans 150,000 to 200,000 clones, more than 75% being singletons. The specimen comprised peripheral blood, sampled on day 0 of AZD1222 vaccination. The receptors shown here come from an adult in good health.

This chain links TRBV7-9 with TRBJ1-2, with 7 positions matching TRBD1. The junction had 5 bases not matched to a gene; V was cut back by 6 bases and J by 1 base. The CDR3 length is 14 residues. Germline V gene sequence: CDR1 SEHNR, CDR2 FQNEAQ (reference sequence). CDR3: CASSSGTVNYGYTF. In nucleotides, the CDR3 is TGTGCCAGCAGTTCCGGGACAGTTAACTATGGCTACACCTTC.

This clone has just one count. The V gene is TRBV27, the J gene TRBJ2-5, with a possible D match to TRBD2 (5 bases). The CDR3 has 13 residues. Trimming pared 8 bases from V and 2 bases from J, leaving 12 bases between. Germline CDR1 reads MNHEY; CDR2 reads SMNVEV (reference sequence). The CDR3 reads CASGGRAQETQYF. The CDR3 DNA reads TGTGCCAGCGGCGGGCGGGCGCAAGAGACCCAGTACTTC.

V usage is TRBV10-3 and J usage is TRBJ1-1; 7 positions match TRBD1. Per germline, CDR1 ENHRY and CDR2 SYGVKD. The CDR3 extends over 15 amino acids. Unmatched junction bases numbered 14, after V lost 10 bases and J lost 3 bases. DNA for the CDR3: TGTGCCAGTACCGGACAGGTGGGGGGGGACACTGAAGCTTTCTTT. This encodes CASTGQVGGDTEAFF.

This chain connects TRBV25-1 to TRBJ1-4; perhaps TRBD1 as D (6 bases). Germline V CDR1 and CDR2: MGHDK, SYGVNS. The CDR3 covers 14 residues. The V gene lost 6 bases and the J gene lost 8 bases, with 16 bases spanning the gap. The CDR3 region is CASSDPGAWEKLFF. The CDR3 DNA follows: TGTGCCAGCAGCGATCCGGGGGCTTGGGAAAAACTGTTTTTT.

This clone has a single count. V usage is TRBV19 and J usage is TRBJ2-3, with 10 nucleotides matching TRBD2. This CDR3 is built from 15 residues. V was pared by 7 bases and J by 6 bases, with 10 bases of the junction left unmatched. CDR1 and CDR2 from the germline V gene are LNHDA and SQIVND (reference sequence). CDR3 coding DNA: TGTGCCAGTACCCTCGACAGCGGGAGGGGGGATACGCAGTATTTT. Translation: CASTLDSGRGDTQYF.

The rearrangement uses TRBV3-1 (or the pseudogene TRBV3-2) and TRBJ1-2; D may be TRBD1 (5 bases). The CDR3 has 14 residues. Germline-derived CDR1 and CDR2 are LGHDT and YNNKEL (reference sequence). With 0 bases removed from V and 8 bases from J, the gap between germline ends came to 13 bases. The CDR3 bases are TGTGCCAGCAGCCAAGAGTGGGGCAGGGAAGGCTACACCTTC. It codes for CASSQEWGREGYTF.

The chain recombines TRBV7-2 with TRBJ1-5; D is undetermined. The CDR3 totals 16 residues. Looked up from germline, CDR1 is SGHTA and CDR2 is FQGNSA. V was clipped by 1 base and J by 4 bases, with 14 bases between them. The DNA for the CDR3 is TGTGCCAGCAGCTTAGGTCCGGGAACGGCGAATCAGCCCCAGCATTTT. Protein: CASSLGPGTANQPQHF. Combining the CDR3 with reference TRBV7-2 and TRBJ1-5 gives the whole variable domain GAGVSQSPSNKVTEKGKDVELRCDPISGHTALYWYRQSLGQGLEFLIYFQGNSAPDKSGLPSDRFSAERTGGSVSTLTIQRTQQEDSAVYLCASSLGPGTANQPQHFGDGTRLSIL.